One TCR beta chain is described in this entry. Antigen unknown. The data stem from a study of T cells and Merkel cell carcinoma outcomes. This CDR3 spans 14 amino acids. The germline CDR1 and CDR2 sequences are SGHRS and YFSETQ. The V and J ends lost 4 bases and 1 base respectively, with 11 bases between them. Sequencing used immunoSEQ multiplex PCR; TCRdb keeps in-frame clones, though not all of them. The repertoire holds 8,000 to 9,500 clones, with 80% to 85% as singletons. Study-wide findings and caveats: In Merkel cell carcinoma, repertoire and T-cell density reportedly predicted outcomes.

The chain couples TRBV5-1 to TRBJ1-1; D possibly corresponds to TRBD1 (6 bases). This receptor was taken from a human donor with Merkel cell carcinoma. Sample: tumor tissue from Merkel cell carcinoma. CDR3 coding DNA: TGCGCCAGCAGCCTGGGACACCAGAACACTGAAGCTTTCTTT. This translates into CASSLGHQNTEAFF.